The clone carrying this T cell receptor beta chain was counted many times. The germline V gene encodes CDR1 LNHNV and CDR2 YYDKDF (reference sequence). V gave up 1 base and J gave up 8 bases; unmatched junction bases: 5. The CDR3 is made up of 15 amino acids. This sample is drawn from a study of blood T cell repertoires in COVID-19. For the study at large: From the United States, Italy and Spain came samples of acute and convalescent COVID-19.

Authors' analysis steps: Amplified reference gene primers provided the basis for estimating nucleated cell counts. Profiled with immunoSEQ multiplex PCR; TCRdb holds only in-frame clones, not every one. V and J calls and clone size are given by that table; D and trimming were obtained from the DNA. This sample yields around 70,000 clones, of which just under 85% are seen a single time; 30% to 45% belongs to the top ten. The source is a man in his sixties or seventies with acute or convalescent COVID-19. The chain uses TRBV15 and TRBJ2-1; TRBD2 agrees at 10 bases. Sequences were obtained from peripheral blood. CDR3 amino acids: CATSRAAGGPHEQFF. The CDR3, as DNA: TGTGCCACCAGCAGAGCAGCGGGAGGGCCCCATGAGCAGTTCTTC.